This T cell receptor (beta chain) was sequenced during a study of cytomegalovirus exposure and HLA in healthy donors. PCR amplification relied on 60 Vbeta primers (plus 13 Jbeta primers). Profiling relied on immunoSEQ multiplex PCR, and the TCRdb table lists in-frame clones only, not all of them. The data contain around 94,000 clones, around 69% of them singletons. The CDR3 is 18 residues long. V trimming: 5 bases; J trimming: 6 bases; junction bases outside the gene matches: 18. CDR1 and CDR2 (germline): SEHNR, FQNEAQ (reference sequence). Sequenced material: PBMCs. This sequence originates from a woman aged 55-75 years in good health and CMV-seropositive. The rearrangement uses TRBV7-9 and TRBJ2-1; 8 positions match TRBD2. The CDR3 sequence is CASSAPRKPGLDSNEQFF. CDR3 DNA sequence: TGTGCCAGCAGCGCACCGCGGAAGCCGGGACTAGACTCCAATGAGCAGTTCTTC.